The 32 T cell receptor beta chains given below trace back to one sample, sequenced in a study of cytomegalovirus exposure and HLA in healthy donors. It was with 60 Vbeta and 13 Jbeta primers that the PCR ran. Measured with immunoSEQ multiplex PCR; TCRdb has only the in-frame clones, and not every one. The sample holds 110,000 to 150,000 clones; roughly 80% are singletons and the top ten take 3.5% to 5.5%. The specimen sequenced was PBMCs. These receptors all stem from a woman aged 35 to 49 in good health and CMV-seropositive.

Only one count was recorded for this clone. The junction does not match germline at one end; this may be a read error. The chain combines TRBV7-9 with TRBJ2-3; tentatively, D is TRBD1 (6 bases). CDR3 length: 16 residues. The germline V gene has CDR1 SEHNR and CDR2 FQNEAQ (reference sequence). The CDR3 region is CSSSYRDTFSTDTQYF. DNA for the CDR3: TGTTCCAGCAGCTACCGGGACACCTTTTCCACAGATACGCAGTATTTT.

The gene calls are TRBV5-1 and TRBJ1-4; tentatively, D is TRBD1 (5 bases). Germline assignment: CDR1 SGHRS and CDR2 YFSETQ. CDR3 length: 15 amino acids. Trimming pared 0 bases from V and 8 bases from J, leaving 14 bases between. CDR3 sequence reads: CASSLAPGILEKLFF. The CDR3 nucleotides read TGCGCCAGCAGCTTGGCCCCAGGGATTCTGGAAAAACTGTTTTTT.

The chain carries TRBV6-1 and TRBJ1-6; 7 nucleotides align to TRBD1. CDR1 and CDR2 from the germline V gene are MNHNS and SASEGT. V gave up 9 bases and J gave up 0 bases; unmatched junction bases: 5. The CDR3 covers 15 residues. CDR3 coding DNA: TGTGCCAGTAAGGACAGGAGCTCCTATAATTCACCCCTCCACTTT. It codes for CASKDRSSYNSPLHF.

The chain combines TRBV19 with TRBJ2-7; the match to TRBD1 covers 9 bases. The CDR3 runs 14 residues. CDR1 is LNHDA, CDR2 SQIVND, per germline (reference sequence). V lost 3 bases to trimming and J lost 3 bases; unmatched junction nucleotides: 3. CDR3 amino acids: CASSMGDRVYEQYF. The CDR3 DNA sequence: TGTGCCAGTAGTATGGGGGACAGGGTCTACGAGCAGTACTTC. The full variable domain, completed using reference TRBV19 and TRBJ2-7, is DGGITQSPKYLFRKEGQNVTLSCEQNLNHDAMYWYRQDPGQGLRLIYYSQIVNDFQKGDIAEGYSVSREKKESFPLTVTSAQKNPTAFYLCASSMGDRVYEQYFGPGTRLTVT.

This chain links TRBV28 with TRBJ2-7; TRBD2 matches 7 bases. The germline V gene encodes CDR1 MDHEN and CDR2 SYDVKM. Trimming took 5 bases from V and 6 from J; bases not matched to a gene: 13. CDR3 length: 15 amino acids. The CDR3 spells CASSARGGRTGEQYF. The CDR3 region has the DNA TGTGCCAGCAGTGCGAGGGGAGGGAGAACTGGCGAGCAGTACTTC.

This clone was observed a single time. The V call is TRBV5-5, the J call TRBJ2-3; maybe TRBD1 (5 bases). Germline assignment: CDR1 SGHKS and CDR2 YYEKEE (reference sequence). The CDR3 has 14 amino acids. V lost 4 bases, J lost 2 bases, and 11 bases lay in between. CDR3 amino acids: CASSLRVPTDTQYF. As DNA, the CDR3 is TGTGCCAGCAGCCTCAGGGTGCCCACAGATACGCAGTATTTT.

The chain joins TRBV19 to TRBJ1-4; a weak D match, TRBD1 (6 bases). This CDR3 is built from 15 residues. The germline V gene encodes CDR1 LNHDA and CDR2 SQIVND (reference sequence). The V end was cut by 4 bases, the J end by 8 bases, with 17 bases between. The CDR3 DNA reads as TGTGCCAGTAGTACCCGGGACATCGTCACGGAAAAACTGTTTTTT. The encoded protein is CASSTRDIVTEKLFF. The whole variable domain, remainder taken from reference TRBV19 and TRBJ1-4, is DGGITQSPKYLFRKEGQNVTLSCEQNLNHDAMYWYRQDPGQGLRLIYYSQIVNDFQKGDIAEGYSVSREKKESFPLTVTSAQKNPTAFYLCASSTRDIVTEKLFFGSGTQLSVL.

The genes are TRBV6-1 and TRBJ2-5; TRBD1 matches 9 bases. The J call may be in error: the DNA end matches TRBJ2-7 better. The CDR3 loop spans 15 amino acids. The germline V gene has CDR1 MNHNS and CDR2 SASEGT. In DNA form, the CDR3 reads TGTGCCAGCAGTGTACAGGGGGCATTGAGTTACGAGCAGTACTTC. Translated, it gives CASSVQGALSYEQYF.

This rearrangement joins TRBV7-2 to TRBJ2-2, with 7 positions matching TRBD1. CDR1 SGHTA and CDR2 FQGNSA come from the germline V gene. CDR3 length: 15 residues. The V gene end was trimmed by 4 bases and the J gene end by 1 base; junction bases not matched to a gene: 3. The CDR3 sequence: CASSSNRGNTGELFF. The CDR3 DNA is TGTGCCAGCAGCTCCAACAGGGGGAACACCGGGGAGCTGTTTTTT.

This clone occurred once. CDR3 nucleotides: TGTGCCTCTAGCGGGAGGGCCCTCACAGATACGCAGTATTTT. Amino acid sequence: CASSGRALTDTQYF. This chain links TRBV5-7 with TRBJ2-3, with TRBD2 matching over 12 bases. TRBV5-7 is an ORF, and what it does is uncertain. The CDR3 has 14 residues. V was clipped by 10 bases and J by 2 bases; unmatched bases: 5.

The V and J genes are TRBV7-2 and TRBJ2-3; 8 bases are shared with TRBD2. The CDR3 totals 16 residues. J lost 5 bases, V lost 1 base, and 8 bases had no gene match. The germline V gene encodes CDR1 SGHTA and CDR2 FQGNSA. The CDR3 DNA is TGTGCCAGCAGCTTAGAAAGCGGGAGTAAGCAAGATACGCAGTATTTT. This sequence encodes CASSLESGSKQDTQYF.

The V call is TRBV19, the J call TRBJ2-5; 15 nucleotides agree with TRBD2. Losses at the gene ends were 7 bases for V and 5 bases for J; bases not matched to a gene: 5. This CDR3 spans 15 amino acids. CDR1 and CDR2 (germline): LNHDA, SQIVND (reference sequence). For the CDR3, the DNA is TGTGCCAGTATCGGACTAGCGGGAGGGCGGGAGACCCAGTACTTC. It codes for CASIGLAGGRETQYF.

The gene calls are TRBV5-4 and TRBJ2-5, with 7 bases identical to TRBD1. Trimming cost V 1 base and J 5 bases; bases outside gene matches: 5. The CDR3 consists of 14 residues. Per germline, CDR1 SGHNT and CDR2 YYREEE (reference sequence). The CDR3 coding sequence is TGTGCCAGCAGCTTGAAGGGGGCGCGTGAGACCCAGTACTTC. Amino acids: CASSLKGARETQYF. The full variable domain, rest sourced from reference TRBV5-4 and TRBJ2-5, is ETGVTQSPTHLIKTRGQQVTLRCSSQSGHNTVSWYQQALGQGPQFIFQYYREEENGRGNFPPRFSGLQFPNYSSELNVNALELDDSALYLCASSLKGARETQYFGPGTRLLVL.

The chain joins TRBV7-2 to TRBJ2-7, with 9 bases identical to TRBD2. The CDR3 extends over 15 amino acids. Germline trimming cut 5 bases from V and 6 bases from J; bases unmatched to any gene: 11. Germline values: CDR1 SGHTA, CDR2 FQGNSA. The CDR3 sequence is CASSLIAGARSEQYF. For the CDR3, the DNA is TGTGCCAGCAGCCTGATAGCGGGAGCAAGGAGCGAGCAGTACTTC.

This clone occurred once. The CDR3 DNA reads as TGTGCCAGCAGTCACAGCCGGGACAGTGGCACAGATACGCAGTATTTT. Protein: CASSHSRDSGTDTQYF. The gene calls are TRBV2 and TRBJ2-3; 7 bases align to TRBD1. CDR1 is SNHLY, CDR2 FYNNEI, per germline. The CDR3 spans 16 residues. Unmatched junction bases numbered 9, after V lost 5 bases and J lost 1 base.

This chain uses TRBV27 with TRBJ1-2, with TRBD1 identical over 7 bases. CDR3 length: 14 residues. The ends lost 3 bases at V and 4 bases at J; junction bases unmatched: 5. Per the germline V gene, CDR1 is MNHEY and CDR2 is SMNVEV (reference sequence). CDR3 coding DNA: TGTGCCAGCAGTTTCTACCGGGACAGCTATGGCTACACCTTC. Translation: CASSFYRDSYGYTF.

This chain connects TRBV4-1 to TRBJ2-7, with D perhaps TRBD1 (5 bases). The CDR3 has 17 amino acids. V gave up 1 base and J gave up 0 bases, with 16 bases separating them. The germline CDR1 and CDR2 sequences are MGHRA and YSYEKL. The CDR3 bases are TGCGCCAGCAGCCAAGGAGTCGTTGGGGCAAGCTCCTACGAGCAGTACTTC. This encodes CASSQGVVGASSYEQYF.

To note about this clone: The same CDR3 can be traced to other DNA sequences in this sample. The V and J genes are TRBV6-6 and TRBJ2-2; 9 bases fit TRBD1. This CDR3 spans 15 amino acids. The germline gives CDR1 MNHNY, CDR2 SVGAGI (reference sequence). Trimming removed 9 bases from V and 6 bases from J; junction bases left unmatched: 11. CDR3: CASSIGQGKPGELFF. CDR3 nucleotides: TGTGCCAGTAGTATCGGACAGGGGAAGCCCGGGGAGCTGTTTTTT.

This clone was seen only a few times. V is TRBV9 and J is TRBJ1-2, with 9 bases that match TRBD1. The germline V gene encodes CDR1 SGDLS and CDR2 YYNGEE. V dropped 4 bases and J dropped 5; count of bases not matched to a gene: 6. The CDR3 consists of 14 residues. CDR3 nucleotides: TGTGCCAGCAGCTCCCGCGGACAGGGGTATGGCTACACCTTC. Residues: CASSSRGQGYGYTF.

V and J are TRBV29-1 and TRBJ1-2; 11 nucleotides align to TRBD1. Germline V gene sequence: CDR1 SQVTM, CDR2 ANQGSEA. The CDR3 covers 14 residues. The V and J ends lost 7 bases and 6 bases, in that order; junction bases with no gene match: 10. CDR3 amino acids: CSGRTGGSMDGYTF. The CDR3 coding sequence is TGCAGCGGGAGGACAGGGGGCAGTATGGATGGCTACACCTTC.

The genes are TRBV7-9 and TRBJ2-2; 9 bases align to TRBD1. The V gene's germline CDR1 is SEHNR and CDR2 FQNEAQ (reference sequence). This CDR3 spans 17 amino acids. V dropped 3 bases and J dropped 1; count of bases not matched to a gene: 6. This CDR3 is CASSLYRGQGNTGELFF. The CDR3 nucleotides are TGTGCCAGCAGCTTGTACAGGGGGCAGGGGAACACCGGGGAGCTGTTTTTT.

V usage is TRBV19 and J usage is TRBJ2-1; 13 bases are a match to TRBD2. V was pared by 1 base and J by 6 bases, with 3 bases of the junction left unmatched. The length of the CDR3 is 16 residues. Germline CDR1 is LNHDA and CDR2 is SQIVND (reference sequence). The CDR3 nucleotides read TGTGCCAGTAGTATAGGGACTAGCGGGAGCCTCAATGAGCAGTTCTTC. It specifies CASSIGTSGSLNEQFF.

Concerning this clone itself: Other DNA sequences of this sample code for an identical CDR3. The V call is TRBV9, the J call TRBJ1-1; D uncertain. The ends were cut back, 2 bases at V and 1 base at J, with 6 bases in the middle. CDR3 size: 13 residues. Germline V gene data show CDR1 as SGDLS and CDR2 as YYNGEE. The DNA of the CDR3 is TGTGCCAGCAGCGTCTCGAGGAACACTGAAGCTTTCTTT. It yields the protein CASSVSRNTEAFF.

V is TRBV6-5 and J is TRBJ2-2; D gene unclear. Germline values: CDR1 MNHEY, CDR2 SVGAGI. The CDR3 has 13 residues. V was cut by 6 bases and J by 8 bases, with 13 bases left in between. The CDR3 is CASSSRPEGELFF. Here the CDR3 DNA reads TGTGCCAGCAGCTCACGGCCGGAGGGGGAGCTGTTTTTT.

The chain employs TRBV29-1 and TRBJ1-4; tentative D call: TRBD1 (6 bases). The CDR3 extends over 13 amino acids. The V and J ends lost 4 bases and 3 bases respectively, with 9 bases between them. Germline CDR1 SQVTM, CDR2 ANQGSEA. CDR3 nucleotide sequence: TGCAGCGTTGGAGGACAGCCTAATGAAAAACTGTTTTTT. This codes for CSVGGQPNEKLFF.

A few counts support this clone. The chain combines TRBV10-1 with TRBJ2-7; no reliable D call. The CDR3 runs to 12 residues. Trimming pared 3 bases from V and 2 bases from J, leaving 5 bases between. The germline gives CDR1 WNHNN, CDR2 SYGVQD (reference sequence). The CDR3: CASSESAYEQYF. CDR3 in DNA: TGCGCCAGCAGTGAATCTGCCTACGAGCAGTACTTC.

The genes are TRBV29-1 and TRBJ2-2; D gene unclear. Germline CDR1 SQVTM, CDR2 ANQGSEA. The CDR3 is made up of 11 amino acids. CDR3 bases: TGCGGAGCAATGAACACCGGGGAGCTGTTTTTT. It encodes CGAMNTGELFF.

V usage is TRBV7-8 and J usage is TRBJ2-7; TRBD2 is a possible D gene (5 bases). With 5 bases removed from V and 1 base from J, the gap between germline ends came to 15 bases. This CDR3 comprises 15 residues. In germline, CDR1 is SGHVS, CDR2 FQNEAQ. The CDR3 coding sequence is TGTGCCAGCAGCCTAATAGGACTGGCATCCTACGAGCAGTACTTC. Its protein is CASSLIGLASYEQYF.

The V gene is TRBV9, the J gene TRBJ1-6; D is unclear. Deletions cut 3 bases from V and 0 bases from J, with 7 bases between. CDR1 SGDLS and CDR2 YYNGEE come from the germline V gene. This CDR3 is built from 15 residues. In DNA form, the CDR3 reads TGTGCCAGCAGCGGGTCGAGCTCCTATAATTCACCCCTCCACTTT. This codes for CASSGSSSYNSPLHF.

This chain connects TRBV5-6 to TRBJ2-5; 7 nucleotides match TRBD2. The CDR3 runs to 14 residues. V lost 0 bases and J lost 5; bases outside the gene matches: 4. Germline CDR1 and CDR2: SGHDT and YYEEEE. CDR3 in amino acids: CASSLAWGGETQYF. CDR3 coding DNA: TGTGCCAGCAGCTTGGCATGGGGGGGTGAGACCCAGTACTTC.

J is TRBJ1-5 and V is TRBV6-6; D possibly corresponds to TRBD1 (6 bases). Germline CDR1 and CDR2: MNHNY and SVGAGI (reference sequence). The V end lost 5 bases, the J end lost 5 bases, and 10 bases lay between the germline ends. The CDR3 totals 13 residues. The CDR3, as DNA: TGTGCCAGCAGTCCCGGGACACATCAGCCCCAGCATTTT. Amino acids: CASSPGTHQPQHF.

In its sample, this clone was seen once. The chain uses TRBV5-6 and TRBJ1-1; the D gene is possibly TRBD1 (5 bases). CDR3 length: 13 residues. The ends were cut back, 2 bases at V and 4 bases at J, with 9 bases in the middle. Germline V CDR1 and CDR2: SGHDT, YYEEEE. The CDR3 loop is CASSFPGSTEAFF. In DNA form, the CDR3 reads TGTGCCAGCAGCTTCCCAGGGTCCACTGAAGCTTTCTTT.